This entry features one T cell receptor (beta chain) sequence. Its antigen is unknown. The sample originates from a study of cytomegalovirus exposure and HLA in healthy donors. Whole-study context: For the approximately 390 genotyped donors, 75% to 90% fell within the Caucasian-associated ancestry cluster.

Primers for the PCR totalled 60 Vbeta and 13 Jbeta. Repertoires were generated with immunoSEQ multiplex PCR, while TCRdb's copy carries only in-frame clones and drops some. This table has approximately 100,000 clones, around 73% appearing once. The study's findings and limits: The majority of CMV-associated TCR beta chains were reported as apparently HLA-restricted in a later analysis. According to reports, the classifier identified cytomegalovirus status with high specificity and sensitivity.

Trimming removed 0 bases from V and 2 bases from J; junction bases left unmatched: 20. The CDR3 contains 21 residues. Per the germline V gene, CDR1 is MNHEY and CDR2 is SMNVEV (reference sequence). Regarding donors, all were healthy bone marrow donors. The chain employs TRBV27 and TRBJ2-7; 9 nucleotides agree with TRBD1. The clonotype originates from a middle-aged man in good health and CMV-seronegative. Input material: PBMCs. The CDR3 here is CASSLSWDREPPSGLPYEQYF. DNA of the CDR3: TGTGCCAGCAGTTTATCCTGGGACAGGGAACCGCCTAGCGGCCTCCCCTACGAGCAGTACTTC.